A selection of T cell receptor beta chains follows, all from one sample in a study of T-cell reconstitution after alpha-beta-depleted transplantation in children. TCRdb itself ran the PCR reads through MiXCR, one entry per CDR3 protein. Among 700,000 to 850,000 distinct CDR3 sequences listed, less than 20% were seen once. Source: PBMCs, mostly from graft donor cells, taken 360 days after TCRalphabeta/CD19-depleted stem cell transplant. The receptor set was obtained from a male patient aged 10 to 17 who had a stem cell transplant for acute lymphoblastic leukemia, so the T cells may come from the graft donor. CDR3s include the opening cysteine and the closing phenylalanine or tryptophan. Size values are once, few and many counts, or a class for expanded clones, and some rows have none.

v_call | clone_size | cdr3_aa
TRBV7-2 | many | CASSFTGTSGINEQFF
TRBV7-9 | NA | CASTWTGSFTDTQYF
TRBV9 | few | CASSGLAGGGDTQYF
TRBV2 | NA | CASSVLAGDLYEQYF
TRBV12-3/TRBV12-4 | NA | CASSLQGINTDTQYF
TRBV20-1 | NA | CSASLIYEQYF
TRBV5-1 | many | CASSATANYGYTF
TRBV5-1 | NA | CASSERTGSYNEQFF
TRBV13 | NA | CASSLGEASWGSNTGELFF
TRBV30 | NA | CAWRPGLAVGAAETQYF
TRBV27 | many | CASRIIAGVNEQFF
TRBV15 | NA | CATSRDLAAWAFF
TRBV12-3/TRBV12-4 | few | CASSLGYGSGTSYEQYF
TRBV9 | NA | CASSPRVWEPGTEAFF
TRBV5-1 | few | CASSLASPVGEQYF
TRBV5-5 | NA | CASSSDRAGYEQYF
TRBV18 | NA | CASSPRDTGHLNTEAFF
TRBV7-9 | many | CASEATSGRWWQFF
TRBV5-1 | many | CASKTLAPSYNEQFF
TRBV20-1 | NA | CSARDPRTGYTF
TRBV6-5 | NA | CASSYSEPRGYTF
TRBV7-2 | NA | CASSPTESKETQYF
TRBV6-5 | NA | CASSSGTGGKHEQYF
TRBV5-1 | few | CASSLNPNYGYTF
TRBV5-1 | many | CASSSLRGRTEAFF
TRBV2 | NA | CASRGDRGHQPQHF
TRBV7-9 | NA | CASSFDPGEQYF
TRBV15 | few | CATSSVTGTGFTDTQYF
TRBV7-9 | few | CASSPTGHDSGNTIYF
TRBV20-1 | NA | CSARVTGKPYYEQYF
TRBV5-1 | NA | CASSLVAGQGYEQYF
TRBV3-1 | NA | CVAVLGHGSHYGYTF
TRBV5-1 | many | CASSLVLGDEQYF
TRBV3-1 | few | CASSPTSGRAPYEQYF
TRBV11-2 | NA | CASSLDPPVGGRNTEAFF
TRBV7-9 | once | CASSLASGLAGADTQYF
TRBV12-3/TRBV12-4 | NA | CASSWAGNTEAFF
TRBV4-1 | many | CASSLRLAGASYQETQYF
TRBV11-3 | NA | CASSSGRRGNEQFF
TRBV5-1 | many | CASSLVWVQGTDTQYF
TRBV15 | few | CATSRELIVRGDEQYF
TRBV6-6 | few | CASSPRGLETQYF
TRBV5-4 | few | CASSPEVSGANVLTF
TRBV7-9 | NA | CASSFAPGRDNQPQHF
TRBV7-6 | NA | CASRPLTSGRYNEQFF
TRBV10-2 | NA | CASSGPTGTTNTEAFF
TRBV11-2 | NA | CASTSSVAGVEQFF
TRBV21-1 | NA | CASSKTNQGGSFF
TRBV9 | once | CASSVEVGVATDTQYF
TRBV11-2 | NA | CASSPSAWTDQRNEQFF
TRBV14 | few | CASSPTGQQAFF
TRBV5-1 | NA | CASVRRDFGLDEQYF
TRBV7-9 | many | CASSFGGSKNIQYF
TRBV5-4 | few | CASSRTSVAYEQYF
TRBV5-1 | few | CASSPTGGSSYEQYF
TRBV10-3 | NA | CAISESAGPLTDTQYF
TRBV7-3 | NA | CASSLRVADQETQYF
TRBV7-2 | NA | CASSRLALNTGELFF
TRBV4-1 | few | CASSQGQAGAETQYF